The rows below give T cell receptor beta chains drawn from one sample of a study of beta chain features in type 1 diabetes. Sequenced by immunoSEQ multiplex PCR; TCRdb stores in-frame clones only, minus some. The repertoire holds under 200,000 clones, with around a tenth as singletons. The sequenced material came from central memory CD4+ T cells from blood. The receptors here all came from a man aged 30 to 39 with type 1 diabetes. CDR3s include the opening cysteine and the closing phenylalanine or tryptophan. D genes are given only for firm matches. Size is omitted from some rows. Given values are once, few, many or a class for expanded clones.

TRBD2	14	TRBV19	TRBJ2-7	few	CASSPSGSQTEQYF	TGTGCCAGTAGCCCCAGCGGGAGTCAGACCGAGCAGTACTTC
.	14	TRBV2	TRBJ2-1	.	CASGLEAFYNEQFF	TGTGCCAGCGGCCTCGAGGCCTTTTACAATGAGCAGTTCTTC
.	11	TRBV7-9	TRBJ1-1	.	CASSLDREAFF	TGTGCCAGCAGCTTAGACAGGGAAGCTTTCTTT
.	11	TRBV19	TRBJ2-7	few	CASGGELTQYF	TGTGCCAGCGGCGGGGAATTAACGCAGTACTTC
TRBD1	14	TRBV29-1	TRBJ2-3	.	CSVEPDRLTDTQYF	TGCAGCGTTGAACCGGACAGGTTAACAGATACGCAGTATTTT
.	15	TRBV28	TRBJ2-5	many	CASSLDSQRRETQYF	TGTGCCAGCAGTCTCGACAGTCAGCGCAGGGAGACCCAGTACTTC
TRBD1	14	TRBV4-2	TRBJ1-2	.	CASSLGQGYYGYTF	TGTGCCAGCAGCTTAGGACAGGGATACTATGGCTACACCTTC
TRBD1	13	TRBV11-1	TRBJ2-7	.	CASSPDRVNEQYF	TGTGCCAGCAGCCCGGACAGGGTAAACGAGCAGTACTTC
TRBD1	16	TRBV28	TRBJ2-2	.	CASRTRTGADTGELFF	TGTGCCAGCAGGACACGGACAGGGGCCGACACCGGGGAGCTGTTTTTT
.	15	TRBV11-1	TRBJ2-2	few	CASSSFTVNTGELFF	TGTGCCAGCAGCTCGTTTACAGTGAACACCGGGGAGCTGTTTTTT
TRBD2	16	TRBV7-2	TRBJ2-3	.	CASSRSSGSRADTQYF	TGTGCCAGCAGCCGATCTAGCGGGAGCCGGGCAGATACGCAGTATTTT